Listed below are T cell receptor beta chains from one sample, sequenced in a study of OX40 agonist ivuxolimab in advanced cancers. TCRdb keeps only in-frame clones here, not all; method: immunoSEQ multiplex PCR. This sample has about 69,000 clones, with more than 70% found just once. Specimen: CD4+ or CD8+ T cells sorted from blood, collected in a trial of the OX40 agonist ivuxolimab. Receptor source: an adult with an advanced solid tumor such as melanoma, head and neck, liver or kidney cancer. The CDR3 runs from the conserved cysteine through the conserved F or W. D genes are given only for firm matches. Only part of the rows carry a size: once, few, many, or a class if the clone is expanded.

cdr3_aa,j_call,v_call,clone_size,d_call
CASSQDGTGGLPSNQPQHF,TRBJ1-5,TRBV4-3,-,TRBD1
CASSTPRGERTGELFF,TRBJ2-2,TRBV19,-,-
CASADRGVSEKLFF,TRBJ1-4,TRBV18,-,TRBD1
CASSRSDRYAEAFF,TRBJ1-1,TRBV27,-,-
CASSLNPLNTEAFF,TRBJ1-1,TRBV5-1,-,-
CASGLVQGMNTEAFF,TRBJ1-1,TRBV12-5,-,TRBD1
CASSEVGGEGTEAFF,TRBJ1-1,TRBV6-1,-,-
CASSRTREQYF,TRBJ2-7,TRBV6-1,-,-
CASSPMGNQETQYF,TRBJ2-5,TRBV18,-,-
CASSRADGGNTIYF,TRBJ1-3,TRBV7-2,-,-
CAWSVRRAAEKLFF,TRBJ1-4,TRBV30,-,-
CASSLQGATNEKLFF,TRBJ1-4,TRBV28,many,TRBD1
CASSLAGSYGYTF,TRBJ1-2,TRBV7-2,-,-
CASSEDQNTEAFF,TRBJ1-1,TRBV11-1,-,-
CASSGAGPVYNEQFF,TRBJ2-1,TRBV7-2,-,TRBD2
CASSPSDIREKLFF,TRBJ1-4,TRBV18,-,-
CSAKTGTGDQPQHF,TRBJ1-5,TRBV29-1,few,-
CASSQGSTGDGYTF,TRBJ1-2,TRBV7-9,-,TRBD1
CASSLRTGLGQPQHF,TRBJ1-5,TRBV7-2,once,TRBD1
CAWSADRSRYGYTF,TRBJ1-2,TRBV30,-,-
CASSFVRNTEAFF,TRBJ1-1,TRBV7-2,-,-
CASSPGQGRRIYF,TRBJ1-3,TRBV6-5,-,TRBD1
CASSLVAGLEYGYTF,TRBJ1-2,TRBV5-5,-,-
CASRRDSQSNSPLHF,TRBJ1-6,TRBV6-5,-,TRBD1
CASSSGTSTNYNEQFF,TRBJ2-1,TRBV18,-,TRBD2
CASSLTRPDTQYF,TRBJ2-3,TRBV7-3,-,-
CATSRGFITHNEQFF,TRBJ2-1,TRBV15,-,-
CASNLDSPLSEQYF,TRBJ2-7,TRBV5-1,-,-
CASSPGQASGSRSTDTQYF,TRBJ2-3,TRBV18,once,TRBD2
CASSPTSGGVGSYWEQYF,TRBJ2-7,TRBV27,once,TRBD2
CASSSQAPGEQFF,TRBJ2-1,TRBV7-3,-,-
CASSLMTGDTGELFF,TRBJ2-2,TRBV5-1,-,TRBD1
CASSSQGTRAFF,TRBJ1-1,TRBV7-2,-,-
CASSRTGSPATNEKLFF,TRBJ1-4,TRBV28,-,TRBD1
CASSPDSQETQYF,TRBJ2-5,TRBV7-9,-,-
CASSPGRNTEAFF,TRBJ1-1,TRBV7-2,few,-
CASSILGDRVNEQYF,TRBJ2-7,TRBV19,-,TRBD1
CASSGRLAGTGEQYF,TRBJ2-7,TRBV5-6,-,TRBD2
CASSQSTWLEKLFF,TRBJ1-4,TRBV5-6,-,-
CASSTEYETQYF,TRBJ2-5,TRBV7-9,-,-
CASSLLAGGTGELFF,TRBJ2-2,TRBV5-1,-,TRBD2
CASSSSGGTYEQYF,TRBJ2-7,TRBV7-3,few,TRBD2
CASSRPTDYEQYF,TRBJ2-7,TRBV18,many,-
CASSLSRDYITLAKNIQYF,TRBJ2-4,TRBV7-2,-,TRBD2
CAISEDYQPQHF,TRBJ1-5,TRBV10-3,-,-
CASSQGQGDRSPLHF,TRBJ1-6,TRBV4-2,-,TRBD1
CASSSGRGMADTQYF,TRBJ2-3,TRBV5-1,-,-
CASSLHWTGGTGELFF,TRBJ2-2,TRBV5-4,-,TRBD1
CASSSELSNQPQHF,TRBJ1-5,TRBV7-8,-,-
CASSTGRLATEAFF,TRBJ1-1,TRBV28,-,-
CASSREAGGSYEQYF,TRBJ2-7,TRBV6-4,-,TRBD2
CASSGGSSPYEQYF,TRBJ2-7,TRBV2,-,-